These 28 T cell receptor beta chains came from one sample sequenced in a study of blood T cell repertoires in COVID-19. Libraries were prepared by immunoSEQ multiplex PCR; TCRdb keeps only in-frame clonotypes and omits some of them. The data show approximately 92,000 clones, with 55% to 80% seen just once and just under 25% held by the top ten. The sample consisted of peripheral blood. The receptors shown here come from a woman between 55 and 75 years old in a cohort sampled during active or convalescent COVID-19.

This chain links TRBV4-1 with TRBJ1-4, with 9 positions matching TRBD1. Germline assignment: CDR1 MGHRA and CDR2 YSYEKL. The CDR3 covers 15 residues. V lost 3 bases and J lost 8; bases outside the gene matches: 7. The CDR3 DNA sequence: TGCGCCAGCAGCCACCCGGGACAGGGAAACGAAAAACTGTTTTTT. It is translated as CASSHPGQGNEKLFF.

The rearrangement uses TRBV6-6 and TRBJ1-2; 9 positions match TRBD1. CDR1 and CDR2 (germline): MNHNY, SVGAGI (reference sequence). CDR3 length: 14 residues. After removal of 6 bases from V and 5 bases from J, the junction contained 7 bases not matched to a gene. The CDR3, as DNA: TGTGCCAGCAGGGCGGGACAGGGCACTTATGGCTACACCTTC. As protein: CASRAGQGTYGYTF.

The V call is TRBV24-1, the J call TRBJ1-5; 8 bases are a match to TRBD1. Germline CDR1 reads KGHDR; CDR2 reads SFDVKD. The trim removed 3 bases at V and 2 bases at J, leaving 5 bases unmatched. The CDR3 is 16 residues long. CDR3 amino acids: CATSDGQGVGNQPQHF. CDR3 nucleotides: TGTGCCACCAGTGATGGACAGGGAGTAGGCAATCAGCCCCAGCATTTT.

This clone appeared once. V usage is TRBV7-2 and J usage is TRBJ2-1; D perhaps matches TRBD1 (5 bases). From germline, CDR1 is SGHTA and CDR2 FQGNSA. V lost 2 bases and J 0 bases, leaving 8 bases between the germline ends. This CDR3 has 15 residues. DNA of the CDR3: TGTGCCAGCAGCTTACCAGGGTCCTCCTACAATGAGCAGTTCTTC. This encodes CASSLPGSSYNEQFF. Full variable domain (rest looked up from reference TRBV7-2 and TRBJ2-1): GAGVSQSPSNKVTEKGKDVELRCDPISGHTALYWYRQSLGQGLEFLIYFQGNSAPDKSGLPSDRFSAERTGGSVSTLTIQRTQQEDSAVYLCASSLPGSSYNEQFFGPGTRLTVL.

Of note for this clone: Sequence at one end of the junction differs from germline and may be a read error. CDR3 nucleotide sequence: TGTGCCAGCAGTGTAGACCCCTACCGGGGAGCTTTCTTT. The encoded protein is CASSVDPYRGAFF. V is TRBV9 and J is TRBJ1-1; D gene uncertain. Per the germline V gene, CDR1 is SGDLS and CDR2 is YYNGEE. This CDR3 contains 13 residues.

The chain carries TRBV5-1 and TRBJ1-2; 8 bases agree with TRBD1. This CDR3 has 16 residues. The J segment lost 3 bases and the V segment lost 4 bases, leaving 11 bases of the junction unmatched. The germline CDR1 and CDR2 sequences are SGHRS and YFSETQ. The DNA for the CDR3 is TGCGCCAGCAGCCCGGGGACAGGCTGGGTAGACTATGGCTACACCTTC. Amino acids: CASSPGTGWVDYGYTF. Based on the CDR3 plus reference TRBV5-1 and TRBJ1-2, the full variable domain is KAGVTQTPRYLIKTRGQQVTLSCSPISGHRSVSWYQQTPGQGLQFLFEYFSETQRNKGNFPGRFSGRQFSNSRSEMNVSTLELGDSALYLCASSPGTGWVDYGYTFGSGTRLTVV.

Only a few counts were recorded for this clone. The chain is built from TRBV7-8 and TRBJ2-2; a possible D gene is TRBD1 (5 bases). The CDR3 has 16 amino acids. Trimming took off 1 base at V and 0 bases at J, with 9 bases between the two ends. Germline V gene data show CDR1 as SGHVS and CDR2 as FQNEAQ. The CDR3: CASSLEAGSNTGELFF. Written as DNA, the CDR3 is TGTGCCAGCAGCTTAGAAGCAGGGTCGAACACCGGGGAGCTGTTTTTT.

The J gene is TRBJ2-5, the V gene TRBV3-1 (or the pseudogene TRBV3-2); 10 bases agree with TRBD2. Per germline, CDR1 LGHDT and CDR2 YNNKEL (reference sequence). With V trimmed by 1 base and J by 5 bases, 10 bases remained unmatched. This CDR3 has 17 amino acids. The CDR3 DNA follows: TGTGCCAGCAGCCAAGGGGCGAAGCGGGGGGGCCTTGAGACCCAGTACTTC. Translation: CASSQGAKRGGLETQYF.

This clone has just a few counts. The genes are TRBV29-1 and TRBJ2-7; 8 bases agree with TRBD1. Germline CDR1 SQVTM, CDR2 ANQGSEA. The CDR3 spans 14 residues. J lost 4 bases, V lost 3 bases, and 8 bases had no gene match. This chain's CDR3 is CSVEAQGAGYEQYF. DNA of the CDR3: TGCAGCGTTGAGGCGCAGGGGGCGGGGTACGAGCAGTACTTC.

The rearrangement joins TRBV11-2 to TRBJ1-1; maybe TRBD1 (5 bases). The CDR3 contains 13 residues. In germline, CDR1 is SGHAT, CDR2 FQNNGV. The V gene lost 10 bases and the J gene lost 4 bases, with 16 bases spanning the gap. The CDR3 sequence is CATPRGESTEAFF. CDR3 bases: TGTGCCACCCCACGGGGGGAGAGCACTGAAGCTTTCTTT.

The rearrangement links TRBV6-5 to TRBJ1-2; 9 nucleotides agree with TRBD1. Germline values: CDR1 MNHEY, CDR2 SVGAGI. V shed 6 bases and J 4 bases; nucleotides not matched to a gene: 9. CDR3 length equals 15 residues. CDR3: CASRGQGGLAYGYTF. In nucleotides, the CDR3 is TGTGCCAGCAGGGGACAGGGAGGGTTGGCCTATGGCTACACCTTC.

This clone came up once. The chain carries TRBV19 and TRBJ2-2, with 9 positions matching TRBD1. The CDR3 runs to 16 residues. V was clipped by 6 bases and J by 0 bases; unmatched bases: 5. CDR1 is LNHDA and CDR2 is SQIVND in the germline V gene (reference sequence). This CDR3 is CASRWGTGTNTGELFF. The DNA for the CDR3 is TGTGCCAGTAGATGGGGGACAGGGACGAACACCGGGGAGCTGTTTTTT. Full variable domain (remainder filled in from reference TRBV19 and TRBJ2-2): DGGITQSPKYLFRKEGQNVTLSCEQNLNHDAMYWYRQDPGQGLRLIYYSQIVNDFQKGDIAEGYSVSREKKESFPLTVTSAQKNPTAFYLCASRWGTGTNTGELFFGEGSRLTVL.

CDR3 bases: TGCAGCGTTGGGGCCGACAGAAACAACATTCAGTACTTC. Its protein is CSVGADRNNIQYF. This rearrangement joins TRBV29-1 to TRBJ2-4, with a possible D match to TRBD1 (5 bases). Germline-derived CDR1 and CDR2 are SQVTM and ANQGSEA. Trimming took off 4 bases at V and 7 bases at J, with 14 bases between the two ends. The CDR3 length is 13 residues. The full variable domain, its missing parts supplied by reference TRBV29-1 and TRBJ2-4, is SAVISQKPSRDICQRGTSLTIQCQVDSQVTMMFWYRQQPGQSLTLIATANQGSEATYESGFVIDKFPISRPNLTFSTLTVSNMSPEDSSIYLCSVGADRNNIQYFGAGTRLSVL.

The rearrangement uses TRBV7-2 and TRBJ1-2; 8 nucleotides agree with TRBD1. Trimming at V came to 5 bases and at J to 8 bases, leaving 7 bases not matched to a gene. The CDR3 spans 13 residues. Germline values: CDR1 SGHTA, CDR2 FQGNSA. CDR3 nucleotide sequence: TGTGCCAGCAGCGGAAGGACAGGGATGGGCTACACCTTC. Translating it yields CASSGRTGMGYTF.

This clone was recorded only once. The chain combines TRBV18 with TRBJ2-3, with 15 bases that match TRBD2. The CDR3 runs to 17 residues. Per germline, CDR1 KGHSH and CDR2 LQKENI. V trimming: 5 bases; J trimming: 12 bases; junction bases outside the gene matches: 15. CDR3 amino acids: CASSSQVWTSGGATQYF. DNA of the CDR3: TGTGCCAGCTCATCTCAAGTTTGGACTAGCGGGGGGGCTACTCAGTATTTT.

The CDR3 here is CASSQEWGLAGRNYNEQFF. In DNA, the CDR3 is TGCGCCAGCAGCCAAGAGTGGGGACTAGCGGGGAGAAACTACAATGAGCAGTTCTTC. This chain joins TRBV4-1 and TRBJ2-1; 13 bases agree with TRBD2. The V segment lost 0 bases and the J segment 3 bases; nucleotides outside the gene matches: 8. CDR3 length: 19 amino acids. CDR1 and CDR2 (germline): MGHRA, YSYEKL.

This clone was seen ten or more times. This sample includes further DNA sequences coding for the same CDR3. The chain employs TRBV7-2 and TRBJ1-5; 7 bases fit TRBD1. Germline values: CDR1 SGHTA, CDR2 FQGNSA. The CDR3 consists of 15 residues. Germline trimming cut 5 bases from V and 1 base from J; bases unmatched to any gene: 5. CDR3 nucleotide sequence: TGTGCCAGCAGCCTAGGACAGGCGAGCAATCAGCCCCAGCATTTT. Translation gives CASSLGQASNQPQHF.

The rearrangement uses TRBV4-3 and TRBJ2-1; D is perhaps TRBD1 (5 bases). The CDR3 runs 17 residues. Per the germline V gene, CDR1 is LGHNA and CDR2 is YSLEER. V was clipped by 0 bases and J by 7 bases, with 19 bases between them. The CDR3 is CASSQDRLQGYWNEQFF. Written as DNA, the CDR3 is TGCGCCAGCAGCCAAGATAGGTTGCAGGGATATTGGAATGAGCAGTTCTTC.

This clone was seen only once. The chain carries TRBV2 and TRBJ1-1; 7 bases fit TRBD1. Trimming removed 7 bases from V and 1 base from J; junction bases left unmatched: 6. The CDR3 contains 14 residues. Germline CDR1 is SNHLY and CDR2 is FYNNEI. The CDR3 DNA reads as TGTGCCAGCACGACAGGGTCAAGGAACACTGAAGCTTTCTTT. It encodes CASTTGSRNTEAFF.

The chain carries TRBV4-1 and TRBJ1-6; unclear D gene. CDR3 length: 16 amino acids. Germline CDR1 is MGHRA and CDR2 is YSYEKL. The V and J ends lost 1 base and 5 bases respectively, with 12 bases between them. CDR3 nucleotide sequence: TGCGCCAGCAGCCAAGCGGAGGGTCGGGATAATTCACCCCTCCACTTT. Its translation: CASSQAEGRDNSPLHF.

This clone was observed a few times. Here the CDR3 DNA reads TGCGCCAGCAGCTCAGGACAGGGTCAGGGCTCACCCCTCCACTTT. It encodes CASSSGQGQGSPLHF. The V call is TRBV5-1, the J call TRBJ1-6; 8 bases are a match to TRBD1. The V and J ends lost 3 bases and 10 bases, in that order; junction bases with no gene match: 9. The germline V gene encodes CDR1 SGHRS and CDR2 YFSETQ. This CDR3 contains 15 residues.

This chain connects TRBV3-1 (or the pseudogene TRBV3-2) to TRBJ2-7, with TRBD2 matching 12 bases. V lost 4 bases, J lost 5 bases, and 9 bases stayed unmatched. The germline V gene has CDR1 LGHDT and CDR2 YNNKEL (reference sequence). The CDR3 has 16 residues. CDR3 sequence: CASSPARLAGEDEQYF. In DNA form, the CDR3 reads TGTGCCAGCAGCCCGGCCCGACTAGCGGGGGAAGACGAGCAGTACTTC.

The CDR3 bases are TGCGCCAGCAGCCCGCGAGCTAGCGTGGCCTACGAGCAGTACTTC. Protein sequence: CASSPRASVAYEQYF. The chain uses TRBV4-1 and TRBJ2-7; a possible D gene is TRBD2 (6 bases). Germline assignment: CDR1 MGHRA and CDR2 YSYEKL. This CDR3 is 15 amino acids long. V gave up 4 bases and J gave up 2 bases, with 15 bases separating them.

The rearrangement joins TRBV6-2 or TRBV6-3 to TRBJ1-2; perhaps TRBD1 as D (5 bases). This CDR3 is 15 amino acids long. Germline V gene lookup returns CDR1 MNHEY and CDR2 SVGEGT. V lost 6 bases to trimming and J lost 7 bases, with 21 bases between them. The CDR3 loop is CASSDLGQALGGYTF. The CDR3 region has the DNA TGTGCCAGCAGCGATCTGGGGCAGGCGCTTGGTGGCTACACCTTC.

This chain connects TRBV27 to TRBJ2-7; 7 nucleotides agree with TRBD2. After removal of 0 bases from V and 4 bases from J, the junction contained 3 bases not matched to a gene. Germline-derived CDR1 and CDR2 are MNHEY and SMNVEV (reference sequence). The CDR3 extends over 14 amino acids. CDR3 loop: CASSLSGGWYEQYF. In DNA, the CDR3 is TGTGCCAGCAGTTTATCCGGGGGGTGGTACGAGCAGTACTTC.

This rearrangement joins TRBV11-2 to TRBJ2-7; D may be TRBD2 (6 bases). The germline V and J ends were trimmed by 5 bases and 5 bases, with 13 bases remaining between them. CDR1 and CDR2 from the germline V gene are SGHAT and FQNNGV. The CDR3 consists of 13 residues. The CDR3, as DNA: TGTGCCAGCAGCAGTCAATGGGGGGACGAGCAGTACTTC. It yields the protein CASSSQWGDEQYF. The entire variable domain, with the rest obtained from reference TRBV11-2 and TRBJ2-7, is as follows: EAGVAQSPRYKIIEKRQSVAFWCNPISGHATLYWYQQILGQGPKLLIQFQNNGVVDDSQLPKDRFSAERLKGVDSTLKIQPAKLEDSAVYLCASSSQWGDEQYFGPGTRLTVT.

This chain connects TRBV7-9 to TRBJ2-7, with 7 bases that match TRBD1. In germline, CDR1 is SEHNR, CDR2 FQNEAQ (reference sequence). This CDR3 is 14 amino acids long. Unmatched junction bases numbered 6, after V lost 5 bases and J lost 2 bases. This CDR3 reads CASSVGTATYEQYF. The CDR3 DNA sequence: TGTGCCAGCAGCGTCGGGACAGCAACCTACGAGCAGTACTTC. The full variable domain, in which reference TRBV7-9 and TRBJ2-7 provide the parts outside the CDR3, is DTGVSQNPRHKITKRGQNVTFRCDPISEHNRLYWYRQTLGQGPEFLTYFQNEAQLEKSRLLSDRFSAERPKGSFSTLEIQRTEQGDSAMYLCASSVGTATYEQYFGPGTRLTVT.

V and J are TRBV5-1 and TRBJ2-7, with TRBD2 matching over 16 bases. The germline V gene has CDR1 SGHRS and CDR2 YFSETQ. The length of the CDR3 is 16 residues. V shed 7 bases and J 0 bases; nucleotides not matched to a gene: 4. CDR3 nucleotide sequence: TGCGCCAGCGAGGGACTAGCGGGGGGGAGCTCCTACGAGCAGTACTTC. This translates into CASEGLAGGSSYEQYF.